The T cell receptor beta chain under discussion was sequenced for a study of cytomegalovirus exposure and HLA in healthy donors. Overall study results and limits: Cytomegalovirus status was reportedly diagnosed by the classifier with high sensitivity and specificity. Common viral pathogens seemed, in a later analysis, to connect with several of the most significant clusters.

For this clone: Its antigen is still unknown.

V lost 4 bases, J lost 6 bases, and 12 bases stayed unmatched. Germline CDR1 reads LNHDA; CDR2 reads SQIVND (reference sequence). The CDR3 is 15 amino acids. PCR involved 60 Vbeta and 13 Jbeta primers. Generated by immunoSEQ multiplex PCR, the TCRdb table keeps only in-frame clones and is missing some. The sample has approximately 100,000 clones; 9.5% to 13% are singletons. The rearrangement joins TRBV19 to TRBJ2-7; 7 bases are shared with TRBD1. The sequence derives from a man between 35 and 55 years old in good health and CMV-seropositive. Source material: PBMCs. The CDR3 sequence is CASSTKTGSQGEQYF. CDR3 nucleotide sequence: TGTGCCAGTAGTACCAAGACAGGGAGCCAAGGCGAGCAGTACTTC. Based on the CDR3 plus reference TRBV19 and TRBJ2-7, the full variable domain is DGGITQSPKYLFRKEGQNVTLSCEQNLNHDAMYWYRQDPGQGLRLIYYSQIVNDFQKGDIAEGYSVSREKKESFPLTVTSAQKNPTAFYLCASSTKTGSQGEQYFGPGTRLTVT.